The subject of this entry is one T cell receptor beta chain. The antigen is unknown. Libraries were prepared by immunoSEQ multiplex PCR; TCRdb keeps only in-frame clonotypes and omits some of them. The repertoire holds fewer than 75,000 clones, around 81% seen once, with 8.2% in the top ten. The J segment lost 6 bases and the V segment lost 4 bases, leaving 7 bases of the junction unmatched. CDR1 and CDR2 from the germline V gene are SGDLS and YYNGEE. This CDR3 is built from 15 residues. This entry is derived from a study of OX40 agonist ivuxolimab in advanced cancers. Study outcomes and limitations: CD8+ T cells (on average) carried more expanded clones than CD4+ T cells.

The input for sequencing was CD4+ or CD8+ T cells sorted from blood, taken in a trial of the OX40 agonist ivuxolimab. The receptor's source is an adult with an advanced solid tumor such as melanoma, head and neck, liver or kidney cancer. The V gene is TRBV9, the J gene TRBJ2-3, with 11 bases matching TRBD1. The CDR3 DNA follows: TGTGCCAGCAGCCCACGGACAGGGGGCGTGGATACGCAGTATTTT. It is translated as CASSPRTGGVDTQYF.